The rows below give T cell receptor beta chains drawn from one sample of a study of T and B cells in COVID-19 patients. TCRdb re-derived calls from the multiplex PCR reads in MiXCR, one entry per CDR3 protein. The repertoire holds approximately 26,000 distinct CDR3 sequences, roughly 33% seen once, with over 1.5% in the top ten. Sequencing was performed on blood. The receptors come from a human donor who had recovered from COVID-19. CDR3s include the opening cysteine and the closing phenylalanine or tryptophan. D genes are given only for firm matches.

D gene,V gene,CDR3 protein
-,TRBV7-2,CASSLAAGGQPQHF
-,TRBV12-3/TRBV12-4,CASSFGELLSTEAFF
-,TRBV21-1,CASSIGTDNVQETQYF
-,TRBV19,CASKRTLGAVDTGELFF
-,TRBV19,CASSTRLAPYEQYF
TRBD1,TRBV7-6,CASSTTGFGDTQYF
-,TRBV6-5,CASSYVRGGEQFF
TRBD1,TRBV7-9,CASSLGDSPQYF
-,TRBV15,CATSPGDTSYEQYF
-,TRBV5-6,CASSLWAGPSTDTQYF
-,TRBV12-3/TRBV12-4,CASSLALKANNEQFF
TRBD1,TRBV18,CASSPQSTGTNTEAFF
-,TRBV5-6,CASSLAGELFF
TRBD2,TRBV29-1,CSSEGTSARNEQFF
-,TRBV5-6,CAKTRTGPMNTEAFF
TRBD1,TRBV5-6,CASSLRGGGNTEAFF
-,TRBV13,CASSFQGEQFF
-,TRBV15,CATSIGGHLNEKLFF
-,TRBV19,CASSIEHRMGGHYGYTF
-,TRBV27,CATRDLGSYEQYF
-,TRBV6-5,CASSKEGVSTDTQYF
-,TRBV29-1,CSVERQGSEKLFF
TRBD1,TRBV29-1,CSVEDPGQDEKLFF
-,TRBV19,CASSIRHSHQPQHF
TRBD2,TRBV5-4,CASSLQAGNTGELFF
-,TRBV19,CASITEGNYGYTF
TRBD1,TRBV20-1,CSQGGGSYNEQFF
-,TRBV6-6,CASSERRQETQYF
-,TRBV13,CASSPPETQYF
TRBD1,TRBV12-3/TRBV12-4,CASSRDRGRVDTQYF
-,TRBV6-2/TRBV6-3,CASSLAVSYEQYF
TRBD1,TRBV27,CASSLAGGHTDTQYF
TRBD1,TRBV5-1,CASAQGLQGRDEKLFF
TRBD2,TRBV19,CASTVAGGQSKAKNIQYF
-,TRBV11-2,CASSLVPTDTQYF
TRBD2,TRBV5-4,CASSLAGGDEQYF
-,TRBV15,CATSTRRGGKGEKLFF